A single sample gave rise to the 29 T cell receptor beta chains below, sequenced in a study of cytomegalovirus exposure and HLA in healthy donors. This table comes from immunoSEQ multiplex PCR, and its TCRdb copy is limited to in-frame clones, with some not included. The data show over 85,000 clones, with 70% to 90% seen just once and approximately 1.5% held by the top ten. The sequenced sample was PBMCs. Receptors originate from a woman aged 25 to 45 in good health and CMV-seropositive.

The count of this clone is one. Germline is not matched at one junction end, which may reflect a read error. This chain joins TRBV7-7 and TRBJ2-3; TRBD2 matches 8 bases. This CDR3 spans 15 amino acids. In germline, CDR1 is SSHAT, CDR2 FNYEAQ (reference sequence). The CDR3 reads CASSKGGGHSDTQYF. CDR3 nucleotides: TGTGCTAGCAGTAAGGGCGGGGGGCACTCAGATACGCAGTATTTT.

The chain is built from TRBV18 and TRBJ2-7; no firm D call. V shed 3 bases and J shed 5 bases, with 11 bases lying between them. This CDR3 region has 13 residues. Germline assignment: CDR1 KGHSH and CDR2 LQKENI. CDR3 coding DNA: TGTGCCAGCTCACCCACACGAAACCACGAGCAGTACTTC. This encodes CASSPTRNHEQYF.

The chain joins TRBV18 to TRBJ2-7; D not resolved. V lost 0 bases and J lost 6, with 12 bases in between. Germline loops: CDR1 KGHSH, CDR2 LQKENI. This CDR3 contains 14 residues. The CDR3 reads CASSPPGISGEQYF. In DNA form, the CDR3 reads TGTGCCAGCTCACCACCGGGTATATCAGGCGAGCAGTACTTC.

The chain combines TRBV25-1 with TRBJ1-5, with D hard to call. CDR3 length: 14 residues. Per the germline V gene, CDR1 is MGHDK and CDR2 is SYGVNS. The germline V and J ends were trimmed by 3 bases and 0 bases, with 6 bases remaining between them. The CDR3 region has the DNA TGTGCCAGCAGTGAGGAGTATAGCAATCAGCCCCAGCATTTT. Translation: CASSEEYSNQPQHF.

The chain employs TRBV27 and TRBJ1-2; D might be TRBD1 (5 bases). This CDR3 contains 17 residues. From germline, CDR1 is MNHEY and CDR2 SMNVEV (reference sequence). Trimming removed 1 base at V and 2 bases at J, with 17 bases between. CDR3 loop: CASSLFSLGRSNYGYTF. CDR3 bases: TGTGCCAGCAGTTTATTTTCCTTGGGGCGGTCGAACTATGGCTACACCTTC.

This chain joins TRBV5-1 and TRBJ2-7; 7 nucleotides align to TRBD2. Germline V lookup: CDR1 SGHRS, CDR2 YFSETQ. This CDR3 comprises 15 residues. V lost 4 bases, J lost 3 bases, and 10 bases stayed unmatched. The CDR3 loop is CASSPGPGGSYEQYF. The CDR3, as DNA: TGCGCCAGCAGCCCCGGGCCGGGGGGAAGCTACGAGCAGTACTTC.

Here the CDR3 DNA reads TGCGCCAGCAGCCAATCTACAGGGATGGAGACCCAGTACTTC. Its translation is CASSQSTGMETQYF. The rearrangement joins TRBV4-3 to TRBJ2-5; possible D gene TRBD1, 6 bases. Germline V CDR1 and CDR2: LGHNA, YSLEER. Trimming took off 2 bases at V and 5 bases at J, with 12 bases between the two ends. CDR3 size: 14 residues.

In this sample, this clone turned up once. The V and J genes are TRBV5-1 and TRBJ2-5; 8 bases are shared with TRBD2. The CDR3 runs to 16 residues. With 4 bases clipped from V and 2 bases from J, the junction kept 10 bases outside the gene matches. Germline CDR1 and CDR2: SGHRS and YFSETQ. CDR3 loop: CASSDGSSGQQETQYF. In nucleotides, the CDR3 is TGCGCCAGCAGCGATGGGTCTAGCGGGCAACAAGAGACCCAGTACTTC. The full variable domain, in which reference TRBV5-1 and TRBJ2-5 provide the parts outside the CDR3, is KAGVTQTPRYLIKTRGQQVTLSCSPISGHRSVSWYQQTPGQGLQFLFEYFSETQRNKGNFPGRFSGRQFSNSRSEMNVSTLELGDSALYLCASSDGSSGQQETQYFGPGTRLLVL.

This clone appeared a single time. This chain joins TRBV6-5 and TRBJ2-2; 7 bases align to TRBD2. This CDR3 region has 16 residues. Germline values: CDR1 MNHEY, CDR2 SVGAGI. The J segment lost 1 base and the V segment lost 0 bases, leaving 2 bases of the junction unmatched. CDR3 DNA: TGTGCCAGCAGTTACTCGGCTAGCGGGAACACCGGGGAGCTGTTTTTT. Translating it yields CASSYSASGNTGELFF.

The chain's CDR3 is CASSLGSGRNEQYF. The CDR3 nucleotides are TGCGCCAGCAGCCTGGGTAGCGGGAGAAACGAGCAGTACTTC. V and J are TRBV5-1 and TRBJ2-7; 9 bases map to TRBD2. The germline V gene encodes CDR1 SGHRS and CDR2 YFSETQ. Trimming cost V 4 bases and J 5 bases; bases outside gene matches: 7. The CDR3 is made up of 14 amino acids.

The gene calls are TRBV27 and TRBJ2-7; 7 bases line up with TRBD1. V was clipped by 3 bases and J by 3 bases; unmatched bases: 2. Germline V gives CDR1 MNHEY, CDR2 SMNVEV (reference sequence). The CDR3 totals 13 residues. The CDR3 region is CASSLAGGYEQYF. CDR3 coding DNA: TGTGCCAGCAGTTTGGCAGGGGGCTACGAGCAGTACTTC.

This sequence joins TRBV7-3 and TRBJ2-3, with 9 bases aligning to TRBD2. Germline values: CDR1 SGHTA, CDR2 FQGTGA. The junction had 11 bases not matched to a gene; V was cut back by 4 bases and J by 6 bases. CDR3 length: 16 amino acids. The CDR3 is CASSSGGLAGSDTQYF. The CDR3 DNA is TGTGCCAGCAGCTCAGGTGGTCTAGCGGGGTCTGATACGCAGTATTTT.

The chain joins TRBV20-1 to TRBJ1-2; D unresolved. Trimming took off 3 bases at V and 4 bases at J, with 6 bases between the two ends. This CDR3 spans 11 amino acids. CDR1 is DFQATT and CDR2 is SNEGSKA in the germline V gene (reference sequence). The chain's CDR3 is CSARGIYGYTF. The CDR3 bases are TGCAGTGCTAGGGGCATCTATGGCTACACCTTC.

This chain links TRBV6-5 with TRBJ2-1, with 8 nucleotides matching TRBD2. Looked up from germline, CDR1 is MNHEY and CDR2 is SVGAGI. The CDR3 has 15 residues. The V segment lost 5 bases and the J segment 7 bases; nucleotides outside the gene matches: 10. The CDR3 protein is CASSPTAGEGNEQFF. CDR3 nucleotide sequence: TGTGCCAGCAGTCCAACAGCGGGAGAAGGGAATGAGCAGTTCTTC.

This clone was seen once. The V call is TRBV6-5, the J call TRBJ2-1, with 7 nucleotides matching TRBD2. With 0 bases clipped from V and 7 bases from J, the junction kept 6 bases outside the gene matches. The CDR3 has 15 residues. CDR1 is MNHEY and CDR2 is SVGAGI in the germline V gene. The CDR3 bases are TGTGCCAGCAGTTACTCCTGGACTAGTAAAAATGAGCAGTTCTTC. Amino acid sequence: CASSYSWTSKNEQFF.

V and J are TRBV11-1 and TRBJ2-1; 8 nucleotides align to TRBD2. Trimming removed 6 bases from V and 3 bases from J; junction bases left unmatched: 13. The CDR3 contains 17 residues. CDR1 and CDR2 from the germline V gene are SGHAT and FQDESV (reference sequence). CDR3 nucleotides: TGTGCCAGCAGTACAAGGAGACTAGCGAGTGTCTACAATGAGCAGTTCTTC. Amino acid sequence: CASSTRRLASVYNEQFF.

V gene TRBV2 combines with J gene TRBJ2-2, with TRBD1 matching over 7 bases. The junction had 4 bases not matched to a gene; V was cut back by 8 bases and J by 1 base. Germline values: CDR1 SNHLY, CDR2 FYNNEI. This CDR3 is 14 amino acids long. The CDR3 DNA is TGTGCCAGCGGGCAGGGGGTGAACACCGGGGAGCTGTTTTTT. Its translation is CASGQGVNTGELFF. Drawing the rest from reference TRBV2 and TRBJ2-2, the complete variable domain is EPEVTQTPSHQVTQMGQEVILRCVPISNHLYFYWYRQILGQKVEFLVSFYNNEISEKSEIFDDQFSVERPDGSNFTLKIRSTKLEDSAMYFCASGQGVNTGELFFGEGSRLTVL.

The gene calls are TRBV25-1 and TRBJ2-1; possibly TRBD2 for D (7 bases). CDR3 length equals 15 residues. Trimming removed 6 bases from V and 7 bases from J, with 19 bases in between. Germline V gives CDR1 MGHDK, CDR2 SYGVNS. This CDR3 is CASSTQQGGGNEQFF. The DNA for the CDR3 is TGTGCCAGCAGCACCCAGCAGGGAGGGGGGAATGAGCAGTTCTTC.

The rearrangement links TRBV9 to TRBJ2-7, with TRBD2 identical over 9 bases. From germline, CDR1 is SGDLS and CDR2 YYNGEE. V was clipped by 0 bases and J by 5 bases; unmatched bases: 12. CDR3 length: 17 amino acids. The CDR3 sequence: CASSVGSGSLPLHEQYF. The CDR3 coding sequence is TGTGCCAGCAGCGTAGGTAGCGGGAGCCTTCCTCTCCACGAGCAGTACTTC.

The chain has TRBV5-1 and TRBJ2-5; perhaps TRBD2 as D (5 bases). The CDR3 sequence is 16 residues long. Trimming removed 4 bases at V and 2 bases at J, with 18 bases between. Looked up from germline, CDR1 is SGHRS and CDR2 is YFSETQ. CDR3 sequence reads: CASSRVGLTGQETQYF. For the CDR3, the DNA is TGCGCCAGCAGCCGGGTAGGACTGACGGGACAAGAGACCCAGTACTTC.

The J gene is TRBJ2-2, the V gene TRBV6-5; 12 nucleotides match TRBD2. This CDR3 spans 15 amino acids. Germline lookup yields CDR1 MNHEY and CDR2 SVGAGI. V shed 5 bases, J shed 3 bases, and the junction held 1 base outside the gene matches. CDR3 protein: CASSGLAGHTGELFF. DNA for the CDR3: TGTGCCAGCAGTGGACTAGCGGGACACACCGGGGAGCTGTTTTTT.

The V call is TRBV7-9, the J call TRBJ2-5; 11 nucleotides align to TRBD2. Germline V gene sequence: CDR1 SEHNR, CDR2 FQNEAQ (reference sequence). The CDR3 has 17 residues. V lost 1 base, J lost 4 bases, and 8 bases stayed unmatched. The CDR3, as DNA: TGTGCCAGCAGCTTAGGAGGGGAAACTAGCGGGGGAGAGACCCAGTACTTC. It yields the protein CASSLGGETSGGETQYF.

The chain carries TRBV28 and TRBJ2-7; perhaps TRBD2 as D (5 bases). CDR3 length: 17 residues. Germline CDR1 and CDR2: MDHEN and SYDVKM. V shed 5 bases and J shed 3 bases, with 23 bases lying between them. For the CDR3, the DNA is TGTGCCAGCAGTCGGGCGACGGCGAGGAGGACTCTCTACGAGCAGTACTTC. Protein: CASSRATARRTLYEQYF.

The genes are TRBV7-6 and TRBJ1-5, with 9 bases fitting TRBD1. The CDR3 totals 14 residues. Germline V gives CDR1 SGHVS, CDR2 FNYEAQ. The V and J ends lost 5 bases and 4 bases, in that order; junction bases with no gene match: 3. The CDR3 DNA reads as TGTGCCAGCAGCCCCGGGACAGGGAATCAGCCCCAGCATTTT. Translation: CASSPGTGNQPQHF.

The rearrangement joins TRBV10-3 to TRBJ2-1; 7 bases agree with TRBD2. The CDR3 is 13 residues long. CDR1 is ENHRY and CDR2 is SYGVKD in the germline V gene. Unmatched junction bases numbered 3, after V lost 8 bases and J lost 2 bases. This CDR3 reads CAILAATYNEQFF. The CDR3 DNA follows: TGTGCCATCCTAGCGGCGACCTACAATGAGCAGTTCTTC.

V gene TRBV29-1 combines with J gene TRBJ2-7; unclear D gene. Between the trimmed V and J ends, which lost 5 bases and 2 bases, there was a span of 13 bases. CDR3 length: 13 amino acids. Germline CDR1 reads SQVTM; CDR2 reads ANQGSEA. The CDR3 coding sequence is TGCAGCGTTTCAACACGGAGCGCCTACGAGCAGTACTTC. It yields the protein CSVSTRSAYEQYF.

The chain uses TRBV30 and TRBJ2-2; 15 nucleotides agree with TRBD2. Germline CDR1 reads GTSNPN; CDR2 reads SVGIG (reference sequence). V was pared by 2 bases and J by 0 bases, with 4 bases of the junction left unmatched. CDR3 length equals 18 residues. The CDR3 DNA follows: TGTGCCTGGAGTCCACGGACTAGCGGGGGGGCGAACACCGGGGAGCTGTTTTTT. This codes for CAWSPRTSGGANTGELFF.

The rearrangement uses TRBV25-1 and TRBJ2-3; 7 bases line up with TRBD2. The CDR3 runs to 13 residues. Germline CDR1 MGHDK, CDR2 SYGVNS. In DNA form, the CDR3 reads TGTGCAACAGAGGGACTAAACACAGATACGCAGTATTTT. It yields the protein CATEGLNTDTQYF. The full variable domain, with the rest looked up from reference TRBV25-1 and TRBJ2-3, is EADIYQTPRYLVIGTGKKITLECSQTMGHDKMYWYQQDPGMELHLIHYSYGVNSTEKGDLSSESTVSRIRTEHFPLTLESARPSHTSQYLCATEGLNTDTQYFGPGTRLTVL.

This rearrangement joins TRBV9 to TRBJ2-1, with unresolved D. This CDR3 comprises 13 residues. V lost 3 bases to trimming and J lost 2 bases, with 6 bases between them. Germline CDR1 SGDLS, CDR2 YYNGEE. CDR3 nucleotides: TGTGCCAGCAGCGCACCAGCCTACAATGAGCAGTTCTTC. Protein product: CASSAPAYNEQFF.